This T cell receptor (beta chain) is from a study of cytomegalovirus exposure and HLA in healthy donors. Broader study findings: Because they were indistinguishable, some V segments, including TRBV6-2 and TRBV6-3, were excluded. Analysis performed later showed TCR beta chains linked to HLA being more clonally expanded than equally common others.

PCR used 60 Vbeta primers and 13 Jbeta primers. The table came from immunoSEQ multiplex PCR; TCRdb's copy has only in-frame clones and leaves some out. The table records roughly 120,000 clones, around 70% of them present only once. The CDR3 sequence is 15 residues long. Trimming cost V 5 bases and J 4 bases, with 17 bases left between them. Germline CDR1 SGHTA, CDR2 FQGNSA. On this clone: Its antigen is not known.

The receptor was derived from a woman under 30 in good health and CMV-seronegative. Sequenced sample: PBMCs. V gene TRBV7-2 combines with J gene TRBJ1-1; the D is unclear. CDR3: CASSTNRGTRTEAFF. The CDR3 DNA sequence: TGTGCCAGCAGCACCAATCGGGGTACTCGCACTGAAGCTTTCTTT. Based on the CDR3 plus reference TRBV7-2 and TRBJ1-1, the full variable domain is GAGVSQSPSNKVTEKGKDVELRCDPISGHTALYWYRQSLGQGLEFLIYFQGNSAPDKSGLPSDRFSAERTGGSVSTLTIQRTQQEDSAVYLCASSTNRGTRTEAFFGQGTRLTVV.